This is a list of T cell receptor beta chains from one sample in a study of cytomegalovirus exposure and HLA in healthy donors. Profiling relied on immunoSEQ multiplex PCR, and the TCRdb table lists in-frame clones only, not all of them. Among around 160,000 clones listed, less than 90% were seen once. The specimen was PBMCs. The receptors stem from a man aged 25-40 years in good health and CMV-seropositive. The CDR3 runs from the conserved cysteine through the conserved F or W. The D gene is left open where the match is weak. Rows may omit the clone size; those that give it use once, few, many or a size class.

-,-,TRBV25-1,TRBJ2-5,TGTGCCAGCAGTGTCAAGGGGGAACCGTGGGAGACCCAGTACTTC,CASSVKGEPWETQYF
-,few,TRBV7-2,TRBJ1-6,TGTGCCAGCAGCCACGGGGTCTATAATTCACCCCTCCACTTT,CASSHGVYNSPLHF
TRBD2,-,TRBV14,TRBJ2-1,TGTGCCAGCAGCCAAGGACCTAGCGGGGGGTACAATGAGCAGTTCTTC,CASSQGPSGGYNEQFF
-,-,TRBV30,TRBJ2-1,TGTGCCTGGAGTGCAGGGGCGGTCTACAATGAGCAGTTCTTC,CAWSAGAVYNEQFF
TRBD1,few,TRBV27,TRBJ2-7,TGTGCCAGCAGTTTGACAGGGGCCCCCTGGAAGCAGTACTTC,CASSLTGAPWKQYF
-,once,TRBV5-1,TRBJ2-7,TGCGCCAGCAGCCCTAAGACTAGGACAGGAAATTTCTACGAGCAGTACTTC,CASSPKTRTGNFYEQYF
-,-,TRBV4-3,TRBJ1-5,TGCGCCAGCAGCCAAGTGCGGACCTCAACCGGGGGCAATCAGCCCCAGCATTTT,CASSQVRTSTGGNQPQHF
TRBD1,few,TRBV7-9,TRBJ1-2,TGTGCCAGCAGCTATTCGACAGGGCTGGCCTATGGCTACACCTTC,CASSYSTGLAYGYTF
-,-,TRBV6-5,TRBJ2-5,TGTGCCAGCAAGCGAGGCAGAGCAAAAGAGACCCAGTACTTC,CASKRGRAKETQYF
-,-,TRBV6-1,TRBJ1-2,TGTGCCAGCAGTGAAGTCACAGGGATTAGCTATGGCTACACCTTC,CASSEVTGISYGYTF
-,-,TRBV7-2,TRBJ1-5,TGTGCCAGCGCTCCAGGGTTGCTTAATCAGCCCCAGCATTTT,CASAPGLLNQPQHF
-,-,TRBV19,TRBJ1-5,TGTGCCAGTAGTACCAGGGCCAGGGGTAATCAGCCCCAGCATTTT,CASSTRARGNQPQHF
-,-,TRBV6-1,TRBJ1-1,TGTGCCAGCAGTACGGGGGTGAACACTGAAGCTTTCTTT,CASSTGVNTEAFF
-,few,TRBV7-8,TRBJ1-6,TGTGCCAGCAGCTCCCAAGTCTCAGGGGATAATTCACCCCTCCACTTT,CASSSQVSGDNSPLHF
-,-,TRBV6-1,TRBJ1-4,TGTGCCAGCAGTGAAGGGGTAGGGGTTTTCGAAAAACTGTTTTTT,CASSEGVGVFEKLFF
TRBD1,-,TRBV18,TRBJ2-7,TGTGCCAGCTCACGGACAGGGGCGAGCTCCTACGAGCAGTACTTC,CASSRTGASSYEQYF
TRBD1,-,TRBV7-9,TRBJ2-7,TGTGCCAGCAGCCCCAGGGGGACAGGGGTTGAAGAGCAGTACTTC,CASSPRGTGVEEQYF
TRBD2,-,TRBV28,TRBJ2-1,TGTGCCAGCAGTTGGACTAGCGGGGCCTGGAATGAGCAGTTCTTC,CASSWTSGAWNEQFF
-,few,TRBV6-4,TRBJ2-3,TGTGCCAGCAGTGTGCGTGCCTCTGGCACAGATACGCAGTATTTT,CASSVRASGTDTQYF
-,-,TRBV6-5,TRBJ1-2,TGTGCCAGCAGTTTTTCGACAGGTCTCTACTATGGCTACACCTTC,CASSFSTGLYYGYTF
-,-,TRBV7-2,TRBJ2-6,TGTGCCAGCAGCTTAGCGGGCAGGATGGCTGGGGCCAACGTCCTGACTTTC,CASSLAGRMAGANVLTF
TRBD1,-,TRBV5-1,TRBJ2-3,TGCGCCAGCAGCTTGGAAGGGACAGGGGATACAGATACGCAGTATTTT,CASSLEGTGDTDTQYF
-,-,TRBV10-2,TRBJ2-7,TGCGCCAGCAGTACTAGCCGGAGCTCCTACGAGCAGTACTTC,CASSTSRSSYEQYF
-,-,TRBV7-9,TRBJ2-1,TGTGCCAGCAGCGATCAAACAGGGAAATCCTACAATGAGCAGTTCTTC,CASSDQTGKSYNEQFF
TRBD2,-,TRBV4-1,TRBJ2-5,TGCGCCAGCAGCCGCCTAGCGGGAGGGGGGGAGACCCAGTACTTC,CASSRLAGGGETQYF
TRBD1,-,TRBV5-4,TRBJ1-2,TGTGCCAGCAGCTTAATCAGGGGGGACGATGGCTACACCTTC,CASSLIRGDDGYTF
-,-,TRBV5-1,TRBJ2-1,TGCGCCAGCAGCTTGGGTCAGTCCTGGTTCTTC,CASSLGQSWFF
TRBD1,-,TRBV5-1,TRBJ2-7,TGCGCCAGCAGCTCGACAGGGGGTGCGAACTACGAGCAGTACTTC,CASSSTGGANYEQYF
-,-,TRBV19,TRBJ1-2,TGTGCCAGTAGTATAGATTGGGGGCCGTATGGCTACACCTTC,CASSIDWGPYGYTF
TRBD1,-,TRBV5-6,TRBJ2-7,TGTGCCAGCAGCTTGTCCGGTACAGGGGGCCCCTACGAGCAGTACTTC,CASSLSGTGGPYEQYF
-,-,TRBV14,TRBJ1-2,TGTGCCAGCAGCCAAGAGGCACAGAGCTATGGCTACACCTTC,CASSQEAQSYGYTF
-,once,TRBV18,TRBJ2-5,TGTGCCAGCTCACCAGTGCGGGCGGCCCAAGAGACCCAGTACTTC,CASSPVRAAQETQYF
TRBD2,-,TRBV7-9,TRBJ2-1,TGTGCCAGCAGCTCCCGGGGGGGACGGACTTACAATGAGCAGTTCTTC,CASSSRGGRTYNEQFF
TRBD1,once,TRBV7-8,TRBJ1-5,TGTGCCAACCGACAGGGGAATCAGCCCCAGCATTTT,CANRQGNQPQHF